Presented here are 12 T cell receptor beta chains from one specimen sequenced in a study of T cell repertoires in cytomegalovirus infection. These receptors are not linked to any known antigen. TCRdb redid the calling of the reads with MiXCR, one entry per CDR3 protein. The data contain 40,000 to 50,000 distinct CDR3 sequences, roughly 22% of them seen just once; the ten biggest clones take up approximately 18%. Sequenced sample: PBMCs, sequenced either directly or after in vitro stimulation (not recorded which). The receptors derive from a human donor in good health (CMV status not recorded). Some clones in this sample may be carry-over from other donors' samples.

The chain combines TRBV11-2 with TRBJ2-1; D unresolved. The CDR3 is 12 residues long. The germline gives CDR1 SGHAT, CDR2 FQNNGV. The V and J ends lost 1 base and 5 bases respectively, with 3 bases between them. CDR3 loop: CASSLGNNEQFF. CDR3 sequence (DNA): TGTGCCAGCAGCTTAGGCAACAATGAGCAGTTCTTC. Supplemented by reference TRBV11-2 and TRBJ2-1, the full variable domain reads EAGVAQSPRYKIIEKRQSVAFWCNPISGHATLYWYQQILGQGPKLLIQFQNNGVVDDSQLPKDRFSAERLKGVDSTLKIQPAKLEDSAVYLCASSLGNNEQFFGPGTRLTVL.

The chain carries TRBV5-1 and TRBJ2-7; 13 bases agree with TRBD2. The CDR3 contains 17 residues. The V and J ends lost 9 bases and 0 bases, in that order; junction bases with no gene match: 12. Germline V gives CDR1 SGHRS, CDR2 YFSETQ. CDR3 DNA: TGCGCCACCCCGGGGGGACTAGCGGGATCGAGCTCCTACGAGCAGTACTTC. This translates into CATPGGLAGSSSYEQYF.

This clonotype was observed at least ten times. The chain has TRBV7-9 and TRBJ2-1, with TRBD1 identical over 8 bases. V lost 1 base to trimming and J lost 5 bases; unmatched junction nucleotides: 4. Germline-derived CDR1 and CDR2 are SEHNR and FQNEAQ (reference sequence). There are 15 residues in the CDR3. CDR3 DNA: TGTGCCAGCAGCTTAGGACAGGGGTACAACAATGAGCAGTTCTTC. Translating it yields CASSLGQGYNNEQFF. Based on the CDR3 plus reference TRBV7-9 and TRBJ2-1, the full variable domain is DTGVSQNPRHKITKRGQNVTFRCDPISEHNRLYWYRQTLGQGPEFLTYFQNEAQLEKSRLLSDRFSAERPKGSFSTLEIQRTEQGDSAMYLCASSLGQGYNNEQFFGPGTRLTVL.

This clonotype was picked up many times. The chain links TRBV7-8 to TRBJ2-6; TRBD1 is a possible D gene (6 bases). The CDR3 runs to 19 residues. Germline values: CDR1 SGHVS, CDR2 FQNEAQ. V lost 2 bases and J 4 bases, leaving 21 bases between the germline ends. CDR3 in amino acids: CASSLRGGISSVGANVLTF. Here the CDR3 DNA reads TGTGCCAGCAGCTTACGAGGGGGTATCTCTTCAGTGGGGGCCAACGTCCTGACTTTC.

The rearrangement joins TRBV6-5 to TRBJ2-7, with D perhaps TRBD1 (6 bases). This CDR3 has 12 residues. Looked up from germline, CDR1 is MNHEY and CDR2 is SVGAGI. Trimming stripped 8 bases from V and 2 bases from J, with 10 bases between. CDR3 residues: CASGGYPYEQYF. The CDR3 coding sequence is TGTGCCAGCGGGGGCTATCCCTACGAGCAGTACTTC.

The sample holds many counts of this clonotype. The CDR3 sequence: CASSPGLAGWDTQYF. The CDR3 nucleotides read TGTGCCAGCAGTCCGGGACTAGCGGGGTGGGATACGCAGTATTTT. The chain carries TRBV7-8 and TRBJ2-3, with TRBD2 identical over 13 bases. The CDR3 length is 15 residues. Germline V gene lookup returns CDR1 SGHVS and CDR2 FQNEAQ. J lost 6 bases, V lost 6 bases, and 6 bases had no gene match.

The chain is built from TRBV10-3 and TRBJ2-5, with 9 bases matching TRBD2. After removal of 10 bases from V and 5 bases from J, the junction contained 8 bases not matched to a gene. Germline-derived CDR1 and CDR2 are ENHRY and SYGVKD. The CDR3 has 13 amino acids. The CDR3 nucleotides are TGTGCCACCCGGACTAGCGAGGTTGAGACCCAGTACTTC. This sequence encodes CATRTSEVETQYF.

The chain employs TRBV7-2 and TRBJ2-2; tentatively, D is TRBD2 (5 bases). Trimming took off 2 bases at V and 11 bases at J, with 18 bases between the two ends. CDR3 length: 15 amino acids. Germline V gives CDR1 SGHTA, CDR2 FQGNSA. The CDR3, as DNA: TGTGCCAGCAGCTTATACGGGTGGCTGACGGGAGAGCTGTTTTTT. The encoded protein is CASSLYGWLTGELFF.

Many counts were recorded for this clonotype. The CDR3 loop reads CASSLSGAAGGGYTF. The CDR3 DNA reads as TGTGCCAGCAGTTTATCGGGGGCGGCCGGTGGGGGCTACACCTTC. J is TRBJ1-2 and V is TRBV12-3 or TRBV12-4, with a tentative D call TRBD1 (6 bases). The CDR3 is made up of 15 amino acids. V gave up 2 bases and J gave up 8 bases, with 18 bases separating them.

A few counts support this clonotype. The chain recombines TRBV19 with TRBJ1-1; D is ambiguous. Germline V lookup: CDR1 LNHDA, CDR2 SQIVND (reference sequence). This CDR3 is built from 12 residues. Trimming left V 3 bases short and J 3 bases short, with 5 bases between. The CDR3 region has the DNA TGTGCCAGTAGTATGTCGGACACTGAAGCTTTCTTT. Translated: CASSMSDTEAFF.

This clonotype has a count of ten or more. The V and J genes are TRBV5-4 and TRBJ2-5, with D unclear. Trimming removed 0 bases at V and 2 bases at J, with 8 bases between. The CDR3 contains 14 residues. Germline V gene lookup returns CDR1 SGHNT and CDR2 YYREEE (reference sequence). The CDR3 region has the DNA TGTGCCAGCAGCTTGGGCACCTTACAAGAGACCCAGTACTTC. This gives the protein CASSLGTLQETQYF. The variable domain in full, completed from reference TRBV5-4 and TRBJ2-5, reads ETGVTQSPTHLIKTRGQQVTLRCSSQSGHNTVSWYQQALGQGPQFIFQYYREEENGRGNFPPRFSGLQFPNYSSELNVNALELDDSALYLCASSLGTLQETQYFGPGTRLLVL.

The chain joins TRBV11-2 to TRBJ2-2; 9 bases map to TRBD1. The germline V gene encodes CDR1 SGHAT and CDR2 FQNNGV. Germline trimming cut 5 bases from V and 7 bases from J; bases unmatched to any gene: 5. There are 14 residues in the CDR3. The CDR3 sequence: CASSPDRGYGELFF. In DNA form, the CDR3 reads TGTGCCAGCAGCCCAGACAGGGGGTACGGGGAGCTGTTTTTT. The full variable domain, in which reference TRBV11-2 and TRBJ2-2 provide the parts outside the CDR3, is EAGVAQSPRYKIIEKRQSVAFWCNPISGHATLYWYQQILGQGPKLLIQFQNNGVVDDSQLPKDRFSAERLKGVDSTLKIQPAKLEDSAVYLCASSPDRGYGELFFGEGSRLTVL.